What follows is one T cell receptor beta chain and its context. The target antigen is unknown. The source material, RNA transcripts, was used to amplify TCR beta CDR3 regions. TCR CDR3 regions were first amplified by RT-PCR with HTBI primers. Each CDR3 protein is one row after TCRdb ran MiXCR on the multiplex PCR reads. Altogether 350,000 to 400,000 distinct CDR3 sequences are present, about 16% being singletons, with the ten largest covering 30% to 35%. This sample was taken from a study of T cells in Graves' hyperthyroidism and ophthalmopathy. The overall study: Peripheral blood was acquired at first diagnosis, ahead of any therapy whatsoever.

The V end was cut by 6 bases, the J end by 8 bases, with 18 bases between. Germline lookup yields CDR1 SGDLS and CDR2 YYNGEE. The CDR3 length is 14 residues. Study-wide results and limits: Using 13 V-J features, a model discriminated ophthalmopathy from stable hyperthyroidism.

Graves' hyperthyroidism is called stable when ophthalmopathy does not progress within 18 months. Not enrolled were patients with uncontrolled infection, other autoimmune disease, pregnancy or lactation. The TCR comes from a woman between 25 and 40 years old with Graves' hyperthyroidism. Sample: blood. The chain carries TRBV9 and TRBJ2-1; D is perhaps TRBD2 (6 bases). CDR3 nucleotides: TGTGCCAGCAATCGCGGGGAGCAAAGGGATGAGCAGTTCTTC. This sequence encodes CASNRGEQRDEQFF. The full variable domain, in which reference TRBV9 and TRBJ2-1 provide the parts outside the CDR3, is DSGVTQTPKHLITATGQRVTLRCSPRSGDLSVYWYQQSLDQGLQFLIQYYNGEERAKGNILERFSAQQFPDLHSELNLSSLELGDSALYFCASNRGEQRDEQFFGPGTRLTVL.